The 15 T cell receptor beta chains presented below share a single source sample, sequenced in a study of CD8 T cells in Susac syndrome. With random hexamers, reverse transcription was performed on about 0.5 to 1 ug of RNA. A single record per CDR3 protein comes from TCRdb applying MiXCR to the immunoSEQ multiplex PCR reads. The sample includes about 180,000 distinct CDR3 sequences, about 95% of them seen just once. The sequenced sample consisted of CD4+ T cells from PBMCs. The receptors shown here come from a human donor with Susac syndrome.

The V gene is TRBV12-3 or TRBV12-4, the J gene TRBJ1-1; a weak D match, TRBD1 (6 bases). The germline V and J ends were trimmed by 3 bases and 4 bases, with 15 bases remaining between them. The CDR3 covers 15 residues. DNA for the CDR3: TGTGCCAGCAGTTTCTCGGGGGGCCGCGGCACTGAAGCTTTCTTT. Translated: CASSFSGGRGTEAFF.

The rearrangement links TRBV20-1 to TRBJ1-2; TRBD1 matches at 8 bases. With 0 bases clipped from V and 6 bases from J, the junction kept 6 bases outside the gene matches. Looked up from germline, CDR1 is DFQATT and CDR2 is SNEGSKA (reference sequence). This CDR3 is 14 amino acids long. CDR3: CSARDPSGGHGYTF. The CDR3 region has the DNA TGCAGTGCTAGAGATCCGTCAGGGGGCCATGGCTACACCTTC.

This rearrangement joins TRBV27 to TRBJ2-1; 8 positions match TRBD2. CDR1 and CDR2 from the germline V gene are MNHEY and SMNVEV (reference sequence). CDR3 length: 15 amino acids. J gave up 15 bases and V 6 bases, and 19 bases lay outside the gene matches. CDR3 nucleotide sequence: TGTGCCAGCAGGACGGAGATAGCGGGAATTGGGGAAAGGTTCTTC. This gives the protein CASRTEIAGIGERFF.

CDR3 sequence reads: CASILGGWSEAFF. CDR3 sequence (DNA): TGTGCCAGCATCTTGGGGGGTTGGTCTGAAGCTTTCTTT. This chain uses TRBV12-3 or TRBV12-4 with TRBJ1-1; D may be TRBD1 (5 bases). This CDR3 region has 13 residues. With 7 bases removed from V and 6 bases from J, the gap between germline ends came to 15 bases.

The DNA of the CDR3 is TGTGCCTGGAGTGCCCGGGCTCTTGGGACCCAGTACTTC. Amino acid sequence: CAWSARALGTQYF. V and J are TRBV30 and TRBJ2-5; D call uncertain. This CDR3 contains 13 residues. The V gene lost 1 base and the J gene lost 7 bases, with 13 bases spanning the gap. In germline, CDR1 is GTSNPN, CDR2 SVGIG (reference sequence).

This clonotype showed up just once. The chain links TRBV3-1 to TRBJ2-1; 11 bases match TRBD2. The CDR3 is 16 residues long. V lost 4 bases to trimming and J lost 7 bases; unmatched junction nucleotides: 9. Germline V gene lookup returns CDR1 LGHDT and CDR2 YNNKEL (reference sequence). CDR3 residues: CASSPLAGGPGNEQFF. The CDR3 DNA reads TGTGCCAGCAGCCCATTAGCGGGAGGGCCGGGAAATGAGCAGTTCTTC.

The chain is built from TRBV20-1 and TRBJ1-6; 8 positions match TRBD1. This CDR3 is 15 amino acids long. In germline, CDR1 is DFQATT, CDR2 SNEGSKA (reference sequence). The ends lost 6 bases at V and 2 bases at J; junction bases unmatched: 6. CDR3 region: CSAPEDRAYNSPLHF. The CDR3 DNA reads TGCAGTGCCCCCGAGGACAGGGCCTATAATTCACCCCTCCACTTT.

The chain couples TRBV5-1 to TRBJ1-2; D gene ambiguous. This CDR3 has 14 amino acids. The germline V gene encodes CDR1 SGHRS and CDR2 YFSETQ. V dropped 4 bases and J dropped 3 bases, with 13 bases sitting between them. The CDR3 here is CASSRTGSHYGYTF. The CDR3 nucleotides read TGCGCCAGCAGCCGAACCGGGAGCCACTATGGCTACACCTTC.

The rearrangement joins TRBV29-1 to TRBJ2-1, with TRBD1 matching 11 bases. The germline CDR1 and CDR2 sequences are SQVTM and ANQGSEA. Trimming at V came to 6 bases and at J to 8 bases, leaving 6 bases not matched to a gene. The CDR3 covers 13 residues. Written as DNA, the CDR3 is TGCAGCGTCGCGGGACAGGGGGTTGATGAGCAGTTCTTC. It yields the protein CSVAGQGVDEQFF.

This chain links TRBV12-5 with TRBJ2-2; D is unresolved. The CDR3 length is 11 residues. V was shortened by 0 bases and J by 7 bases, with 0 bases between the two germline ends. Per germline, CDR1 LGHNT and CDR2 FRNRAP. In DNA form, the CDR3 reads TGTGCTAGTGGTTTGGTCGGGGAGCTGTTTTTT. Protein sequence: CASGLVGELFF. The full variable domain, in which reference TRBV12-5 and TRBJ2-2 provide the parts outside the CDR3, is DARVTQTPRHKVTEMGQEVTMRCQPILGHNTVFWYRQTMMQGLELLAYFRNRAPLDDSGMPKDRFSAEMPDATLATLKIQPSEPRDSAVYFCASGLVGELFFGEGSRLTVL.

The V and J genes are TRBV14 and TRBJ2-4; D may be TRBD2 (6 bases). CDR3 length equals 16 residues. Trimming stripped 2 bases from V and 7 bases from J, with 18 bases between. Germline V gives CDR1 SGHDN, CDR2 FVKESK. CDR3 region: CASSQSLRAGRNIQYF. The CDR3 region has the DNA TGTGCCAGCAGCCAAAGTCTAAGGGCGGGGAGGAACATTCAGTACTTC.

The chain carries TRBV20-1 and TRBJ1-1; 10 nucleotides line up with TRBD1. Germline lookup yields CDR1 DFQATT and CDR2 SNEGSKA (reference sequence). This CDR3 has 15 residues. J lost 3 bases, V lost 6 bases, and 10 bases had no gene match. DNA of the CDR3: TGCAGTGCCCTATCGCCGACAGGGGGCGACACTGAAGCTTTCTTT. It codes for CSALSPTGGDTEAFF.

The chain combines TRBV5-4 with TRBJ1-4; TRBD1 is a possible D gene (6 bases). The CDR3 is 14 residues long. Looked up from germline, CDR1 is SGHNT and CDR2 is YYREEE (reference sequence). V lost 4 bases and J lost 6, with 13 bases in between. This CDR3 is CASSLQGVDEKLFF. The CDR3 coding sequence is TGTGCCAGCAGCCTACAGGGAGTTGATGAAAAACTGTTTTTT.

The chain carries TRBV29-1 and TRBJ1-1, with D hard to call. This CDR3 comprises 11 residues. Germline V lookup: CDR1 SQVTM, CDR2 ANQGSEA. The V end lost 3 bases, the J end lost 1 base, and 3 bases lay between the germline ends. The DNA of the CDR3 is TGCAGCGTTGAGGAGAACACTGAAGCTTTCTTT. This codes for CSVEENTEAFF. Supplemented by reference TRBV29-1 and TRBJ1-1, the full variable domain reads SAVISQKPSRDICQRGTSLTIQCQVDSQVTMMFWYRQQPGQSLTLIATANQGSEATYESGFVIDKFPISRPNLTFSTLTVSNMSPEDSSIYLCSVEENTEAFFGQGTRLTVV.

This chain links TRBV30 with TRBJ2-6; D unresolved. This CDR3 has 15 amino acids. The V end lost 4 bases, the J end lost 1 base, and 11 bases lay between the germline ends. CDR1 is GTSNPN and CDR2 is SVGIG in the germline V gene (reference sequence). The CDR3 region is CAWTVGRSGANVLTF. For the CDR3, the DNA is TGTGCCTGGACCGTTGGGCGTTCTGGGGCCAACGTCCTGACTTTC.